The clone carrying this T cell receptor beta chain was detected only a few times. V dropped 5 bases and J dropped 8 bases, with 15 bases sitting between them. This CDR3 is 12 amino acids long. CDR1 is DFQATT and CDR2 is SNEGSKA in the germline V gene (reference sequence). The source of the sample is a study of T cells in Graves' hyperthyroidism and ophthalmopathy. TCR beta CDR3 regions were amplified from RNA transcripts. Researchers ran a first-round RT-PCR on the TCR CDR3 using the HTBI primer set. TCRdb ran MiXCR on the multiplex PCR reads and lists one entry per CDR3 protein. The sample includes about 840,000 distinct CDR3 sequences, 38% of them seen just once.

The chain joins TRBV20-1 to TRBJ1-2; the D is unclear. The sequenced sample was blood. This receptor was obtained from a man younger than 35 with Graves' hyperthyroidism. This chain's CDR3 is CSAGDGQEGYTF. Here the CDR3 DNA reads TGCAGTGCTGGCGACGGGCAAGAAGGCTACACCTTC.